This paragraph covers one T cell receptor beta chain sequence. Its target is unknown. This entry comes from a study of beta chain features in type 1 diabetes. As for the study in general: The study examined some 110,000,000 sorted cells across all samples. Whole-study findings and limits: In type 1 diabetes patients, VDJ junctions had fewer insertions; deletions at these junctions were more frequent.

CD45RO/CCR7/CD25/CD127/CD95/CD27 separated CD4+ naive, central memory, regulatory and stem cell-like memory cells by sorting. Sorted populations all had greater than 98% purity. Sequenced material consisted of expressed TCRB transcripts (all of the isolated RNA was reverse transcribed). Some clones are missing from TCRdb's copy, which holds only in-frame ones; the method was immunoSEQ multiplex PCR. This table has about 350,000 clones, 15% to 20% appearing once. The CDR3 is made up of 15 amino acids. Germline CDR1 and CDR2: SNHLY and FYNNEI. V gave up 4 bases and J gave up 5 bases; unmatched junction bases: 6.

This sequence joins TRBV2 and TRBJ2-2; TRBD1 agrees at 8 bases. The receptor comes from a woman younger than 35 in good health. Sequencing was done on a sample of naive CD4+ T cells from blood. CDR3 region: CASSGRTGLTGELFF. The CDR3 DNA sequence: TGTGCCAGCAGTGGTAGGACAGGGTTAACCGGGGAGCTGTTTTTT.